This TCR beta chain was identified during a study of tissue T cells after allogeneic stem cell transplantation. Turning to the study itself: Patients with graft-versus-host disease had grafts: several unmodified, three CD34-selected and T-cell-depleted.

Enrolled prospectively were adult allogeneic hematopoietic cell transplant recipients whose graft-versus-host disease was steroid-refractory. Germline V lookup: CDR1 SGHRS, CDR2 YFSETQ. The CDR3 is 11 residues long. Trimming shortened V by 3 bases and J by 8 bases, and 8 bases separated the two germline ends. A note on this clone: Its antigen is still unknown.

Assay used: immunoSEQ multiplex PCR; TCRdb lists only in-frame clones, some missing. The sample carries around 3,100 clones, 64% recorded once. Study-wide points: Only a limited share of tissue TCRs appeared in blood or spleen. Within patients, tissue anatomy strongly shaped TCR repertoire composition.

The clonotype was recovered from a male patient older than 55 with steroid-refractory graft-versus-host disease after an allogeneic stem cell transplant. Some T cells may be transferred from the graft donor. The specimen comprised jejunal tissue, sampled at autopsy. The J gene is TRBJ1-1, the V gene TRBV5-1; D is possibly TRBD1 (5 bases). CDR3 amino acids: CASSSDIEAFF. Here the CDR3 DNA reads TGCGCCAGCAGCTCGGACATAGAAGCTTTCTTT.